In its sample, the clone carrying this T cell receptor beta chain was seen a few times. These data come from a study of response to subunit inactivated influenza vaccine. The CDR3 is 12 amino acids. V gave up 6 bases and J gave up 5 bases, with 8 bases separating them. TCRdb redid the calling of the RT-PCR reads with MiXCR, one entry per CDR3 protein. The sample lists over 650,000 distinct CDR3 sequences, around 20% occurring once. Here the sequenced sample was PBMCs from blood, taken roughly 5 days after vaccination. The TCR was taken from a man aged 50-59 years who received an inactivated influenza vaccine. The chain is built from TRBV12-3 or TRBV12-4 and TRBJ2-1; possibly TRBD2 for D (5 bases). The DNA of the CDR3 is TGTGCCAGCAGGCGGACTGACAATGAGCAGTTCTTC. The encoded protein is CASRRTDNEQFF.